The count of the clone carrying this T cell receptor beta chain is one. This entry belongs to a study of blood T cell repertoires in COVID-19. Repertoires were generated with immunoSEQ multiplex PCR, while TCRdb's copy carries only in-frame clones and drops some. This table holds around 290,000 clones, about nine tenths found once. There are 14 residues in the CDR3. V lost 3 bases, J lost 9 bases, and 15 bases lay in between. Per germline, CDR1 LNHNV and CDR2 YYDKDF (reference sequence). This clonotype was obtained from a woman younger than 35 who had recovered from COVID-19. The specimen was PBMCs or T cells enriched from blood (not recorded which). The V and J genes are TRBV15 and TRBJ1-5, with unresolved D. The CDR3 here is CATSSAARDRPQHF. The CDR3 DNA follows: TGTGCCACCAGCAGTGCGGCCCGAGATCGGCCCCAGCATTTT.